Given below is one TCR beta chain in context. It lacks a known antigen. Within one base of it there is no much larger clone, and no base qualities were kept. The sample comes from a study of blood T cell repertoires in COVID-19 (TCRdb year 2020). Background for the entire study: Samples from collaborators originated in the United States, Italy and Spain and spanned both the acute and convalescent phases of COVID-19. The prospective study material was composed of cDNA or gDNA derived from T cells, B-cell-depleted T cells, or PBMCs. The dataset comprised deeply sampled blood TCRbeta repertoires from subjects exposed to, actively infected with, or recovered from COVID-19. A freely available public database, intended as a resource for researchers studying the immune response to SARS-CoV-2, is where the repertoires were released. The samples were drawn from the first 160 participants of the ongoing ImmuneRACE study and from 1,254 subjects provided by 6 global collaborators. Nearly every sample came with metadata listing a de-identified subject ID, COVID-19 status, age in years and sex. HLA class I and class II types, where available, came from metadata supplied by the sample provider rather than from assay-based typing. General study outcomes and caveats: How much clinical and demographic metadata was included differed by source and by participant, and the metadata was provided uncurated.

CDR1 SGHKS and CDR2 YYEKEE are derived from the germline V gene (reference sequence). V gives up 3 bases and J gives up 11 bases, and the segment between their germline ends measures 12 bases. Reading from cysteine to phenylalanine, the CDR3 counts 13 amino acids. Solely the CDR3 DNA is kept, with 39 bases framed from the first base. Whole blood was collected in K2EDTA tubes by collaborating institutions according to the institutions' own protocols. For TCRbeta analysis, collaborators shipped samples as frozen whole blood, isolated PBMCs, or DNA extracted from either of those sample types. The immunoSEQ Assay, a bias-controlled multiplex PCR, was used to amplify TCRbeta CDR3 regions from genomic DNA. In the authors' own workflow: Nucleated cell counts per sample were estimated from amplification of reference gene primers within the assay. Sequence reads were collapsed and filtered to measure the absolute abundance of every unique TCRbeta CDR3 rearrangement. Productive Simpson clonality was computed per sample as the square root of Simpson's diversity index over productive rearrangements. TCRdb holds this immuneACCESS table with in-frame rearrangements only. Some clones are missing; in checked studies, unresolved V genes explain under half, and the rest has no known cause. That table is the source of V, J and clone size, and D and trimming were worked out from the DNA. The sample includes 260,000 or so clones, with roughly 80% observed a single time. The biggest ten clones account for roughly 4.7% of the sample.

The chain is made from TRBV5-5 and TRBJ1-6, with the D segment identity uncertain. This receptor was taken from a woman between 65 and 79 years old with acute or convalescent COVID-19. Specimen: peripheral blood. The DNA is TGTGCCAGCAGCTCTCTTCCCGAGGCACCCCTCCACTTT. It codes for CASSSLPEAPLHF.